The 18 T cell receptor beta chains below come from one sample, sequenced in a study of OX40 agonist ivuxolimab in advanced cancers. Libraries were prepared by immunoSEQ multiplex PCR; TCRdb keeps only in-frame clonotypes and omits some of them. The sample lists about 60,000 clones, around nine tenths occurring once. Material: CD4+ or CD8+ T cells sorted from blood, obtained in a trial of the OX40 agonist ivuxolimab. The receptors come from an adult with an advanced solid tumor such as melanoma, head and neck, liver or kidney cancer.

This chain links TRBV28 with TRBJ2-5, with a possible D match to TRBD2 (6 bases). CDR1 MDHEN and CDR2 SYDVKM come from the germline V gene. This CDR3 has 14 residues. V lost 5 bases, J lost 2 bases, and 12 bases lay in between. The CDR3 DNA sequence: TGTGCCAGCAGTAAGACTAGGGGACAAGAGACCCAGTACTTC. It specifies CASSKTRGQETQYF.

The CDR3 DNA follows: TGTGCCAGCAGCTTAGGGCTTACTGAGCAGTTCTTC. Translating it yields CASSLGLTEQFF. The chain recombines TRBV11-3 with TRBJ2-1; D uncertain. Trimming removed 1 base at V and 9 bases at J, with 7 bases between. Germline values: CDR1 SGHNT, CDR2 YENEEA. There are 12 residues in the CDR3.

The chain couples TRBV6-5 to TRBJ2-7, with D uncertain. CDR3 length equals 13 residues. From germline, CDR1 is MNHEY and CDR2 SVGAGI. V lost 6 bases to trimming and J lost 0 bases, with 9 bases between them. CDR3 nucleotides: TGTGCCAGCAGCCCCCAGAGCTCCTACGAGCAGTACTTC. Translating gives CASSPQSSYEQYF.

The chain recombines TRBV5-1 with TRBJ2-7; TRBD1 matches at 7 bases. The CDR3 loop spans 13 amino acids. CDR1 is SGHRS and CDR2 is YFSETQ in the germline V gene. Trimming at V came to 4 bases and at J to 5 bases, leaving 6 bases not matched to a gene. The CDR3 protein is CASSVTGAHEQYF. For the CDR3, the DNA is TGCGCCAGCAGCGTCACAGGGGCCCACGAGCAGTACTTC.

The V call is TRBV7-9, the J call TRBJ1-1; no definite D call. With 6 bases removed from V and 10 bases from J, the gap between germline ends came to 12 bases. This CDR3 region has 11 residues. The germline V gene encodes CDR1 SEHNR and CDR2 FQNEAQ (reference sequence). CDR3 loop: CASRANGGAFF. The CDR3, as DNA: TGTGCCAGCAGGGCGAACGGTGGAGCTTTCTTT.

The V call is TRBV6-1, the J call TRBJ2-3; tentatively, D is TRBD1 or TRBD2 (5 bases each). The V gene lost 8 bases and the J gene lost 2 bases, with 17 bases spanning the gap. Germline-derived CDR1 and CDR2 are MNHNS and SASEGT. The CDR3 extends over 15 amino acids. The DNA of the CDR3 is TGTGCCAGCGAACGGGTTAGAGGGACCACAGATACGCAGTATTTT. The encoded protein is CASERVRGTTDTQYF.

The chain combines TRBV9 with TRBJ2-7, with 7 positions matching TRBD2. J lost 0 bases, V lost 2 bases, and 2 bases had no gene match. Germline CDR1 reads SGDLS; CDR2 reads YYNGEE. This CDR3 comprises 14 residues. CDR3 nucleotide sequence: TGTGCCAGCAGCGTGACTAGCTACTCCTACGAGCAGTACTTC. Its protein product is CASSVTSYSYEQYF.

The J gene is TRBJ2-3, the V gene TRBV6-1; possibly TRBD2 for D (6 bases). Trimming left V 4 bases short and J 10 bases short, with 21 bases between. CDR3 size: 15 residues. Germline V CDR1 and CDR2: MNHNS, SASEGT. CDR3 bases: TGTGCCAGCAGTGCCCCTTATGGGGAGGCGGATGCGCAGTATTTT. Encoded protein: CASSAPYGEADAQYF.

The chain has TRBV5-4 and TRBJ2-3, with 8 positions matching TRBD1. The CDR3 runs 13 residues. After removal of 4 bases from V and 7 bases from J, the junction contained 5 bases not matched to a gene. Germline-derived CDR1 and CDR2 are SGHNT and YYREEE (reference sequence). The DNA for the CDR3 is TGTGCCAGCAGCACCCGACAGGGGAATACGCAGTATTTT. Protein: CASSTRQGNTQYF.

This clone is a singleton in its sample. The rearrangement uses TRBV11-3 and TRBJ2-3, with TRBD2 matching 13 bases. Germline CDR1 SGHNT, CDR2 YENEEA. Trimming at V came to 5 bases and at J to 2 bases, leaving 7 bases not matched to a gene. CDR3 length equals 17 residues. This chain's CDR3 is CASSAGTSGVLTDTQYF. The CDR3 DNA is TGTGCCAGCAGCGCCGGGACTAGCGGGGTGCTCACAGATACGCAGTATTTT.

Only a few counts were recorded for this clone. The J gene is TRBJ1-2, the V gene TRBV6-1; D is perhaps TRBD1 (5 bases). CDR3 length equals 17 residues. CDR1 MNHNS and CDR2 SASEGT come from the germline V gene. Trimming pared 1 base from V and 1 base from J, leaving 16 bases between. The chain's CDR3 is CASSEGAGDPFNYGYTF. The CDR3 nucleotides are TGTGCCAGCAGTGAAGGAGCCGGGGACCCTTTTAACTATGGCTACACCTTC.

The rearrangement uses TRBV5-5 and TRBJ1-1; no firm D call. The CDR3 totals 14 residues. V lost 4 bases, J lost 0 bases, and 10 bases lay in between. Germline CDR1 is SGHKS and CDR2 is YYEKEE (reference sequence). CDR3 loop: CASSREPLNTEAFF. The CDR3 DNA reads TGTGCCAGCAGCAGAGAACCCTTGAACACTGAAGCTTTCTTT.

The chain employs TRBV2 and TRBJ2-2; 9 nucleotides match TRBD1. This CDR3 is built from 15 residues. The V gene end was trimmed by 5 bases and the J gene end by 5 bases; junction bases not matched to a gene: 6. Germline values: CDR1 SNHLY, CDR2 FYNNEI. The CDR3 DNA sequence: TGTGCCAGCAGTTGGGACAGGGAGGTTACCGGGGAGCTGTTTTTT. Its protein is CASSWDREVTGELFF.

The chain is built from TRBV2 and TRBJ2-1; D not resolved. The CDR3 length is 13 residues. V gave up 4 bases and J gave up 3 bases, with 7 bases separating them. CDR1 and CDR2 from the germline V gene are SNHLY and FYNNEI. The CDR3 nucleotides are TGTGCCAGCAGTGTCTGGAGCTACAATGAGCAGTTCTTC. Amino acids: CASSVWSYNEQFF.

This chain uses TRBV6-1 with TRBJ1-2; the D gene is possibly TRBD1 (5 bases). This CDR3 contains 13 residues. Germline V gene sequence: CDR1 MNHNS, CDR2 SASEGT. Trimming left V 6 bases short and J 2 bases short, with 10 bases between. CDR3 sequence (DNA): TGTGCCAGCAGGGCAGGGCCAAACTATGGCTACACCTTC. Residues: CASRAGPNYGYTF.

DNA for the CDR3: TGTGCCAGCAGCTTTTCGCAGACCTTCGGCAATGAGCAGTTCTTC. Translated, it gives CASSFSQTFGNEQFF. This chain joins TRBV7-2 and TRBJ2-1; D unresolved. The germline V gene has CDR1 SGHTA and CDR2 FQGNSA. Trimming removed 3 bases at V and 6 bases at J, with 15 bases between. The CDR3 totals 15 residues.

V is TRBV6-1 and J is TRBJ2-5, with 12 bases lining up with TRBD1. This CDR3 contains 16 residues. V lost 4 bases to trimming and J lost 2 bases; unmatched junction nucleotides: 5. The germline V gene encodes CDR1 MNHNS and CDR2 SASEGT. This CDR3 reads CASSAGQGAGQETQYF. The DNA of the CDR3 is TGTGCCAGCAGTGCGGGACAGGGGGCTGGTCAAGAGACCCAGTACTTC.

This clone was seen once. The chain employs TRBV5-8 and TRBJ1-3; no reliable D call. V lost 4 bases and J 0 bases, leaving 11 bases between the germline ends. Germline V gene data show CDR1 as SGHTS and CDR2 as YDEGEE. The CDR3 is 15 residues long. CDR3 sequence: CASSLPRYSGNTIYF. The CDR3 region has the DNA TGTGCCAGCAGCCTACCCAGGTACTCTGGAAACACCATATATTTT.